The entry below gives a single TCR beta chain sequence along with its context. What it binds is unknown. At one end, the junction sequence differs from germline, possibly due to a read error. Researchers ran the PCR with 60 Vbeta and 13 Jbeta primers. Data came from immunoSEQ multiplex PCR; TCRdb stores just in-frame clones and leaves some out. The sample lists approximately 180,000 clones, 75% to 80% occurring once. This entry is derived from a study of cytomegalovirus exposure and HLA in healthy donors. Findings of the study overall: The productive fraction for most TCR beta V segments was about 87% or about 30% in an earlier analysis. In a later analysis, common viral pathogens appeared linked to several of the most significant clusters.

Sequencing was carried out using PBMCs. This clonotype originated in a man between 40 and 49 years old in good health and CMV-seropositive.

The CDR3 reads CASSSGTGANGLTF. Written as DNA, the CDR3 is TGCGCCAGCAGCTCTGGTACTGGGGCCAACGGCCTGACTTTC. The chain carries TRBV5-1 and TRBJ2-6, with D possibly being TRBD1 (5 bases). CDR1 and CDR2 (germline): SGHRS, YFSETQ. The CDR3 covers 14 residues.